The rows below give T cell receptor beta chains drawn from one sample of a study of T cells after yellow fever vaccination. Using its own MiXCR run on the 5' RACE reads, TCRdb lists one record per CDR3 protein. The sample lists a few hundred thousand distinct CDR3 sequences, under 25% occurring once. The starting material was PBMCs, obtained 15 days after the yellow fever booster vaccination. Receptor source: a man aged 25 to 40 who received the YFV17D yellow fever vaccine. Both conserved end residues are part of each CDR3. The order of the fields is J gene, clone size, D gene, CDR3 length, V gene, CDR3 DNA, CDR3 protein. A D gene is named only where the DNA matches it firmly. Rows may omit the clone size; those that give it use once, few, many or a size class.

j_gene: TRBJ2-1; abundance: few; d_gene: -; len: 13; v_gene: TRBV28; CDR3nt: TGTGCCATCCAACCTACTTTTGGGAATGAGCAGTTCTTC; CDR3aa: CAIQPTFGNEQFF
j_gene: TRBJ2-1; abundance: few; d_gene: TRBD1; len: 14; v_gene: TRBV11-1; CDR3nt: TGTGCCAGCAGCAATAGACAGGGTAGGGCTTGGCAGTTCTTC; CDR3aa: CASSNRQGRAWQFF
j_gene: TRBJ2-1; abundance: -; d_gene: -; len: 16; v_gene: TRBV20-1; CDR3nt: TGCAGTGCTAGAGTTGGCGGGGCTACCTCCTACAATGAGCAGTTCTTC; CDR3aa: CSARVGGATSYNEQFF
j_gene: TRBJ1-2; abundance: few; d_gene: -; len: 15; v_gene: TRBV6-2/TRBV6-3; CDR3nt: TGTGCCAGCAGTTCCGATTGGCTGGTTAACTATGGCTACACCTTC; CDR3aa: CASSSDWLVNYGYTF
j_gene: TRBJ1-6; abundance: -; d_gene: TRBD1; len: 14; v_gene: TRBV20-1; CDR3nt: TGCAGTGCTAATAACAGGGGAGTGAATTCACCCCTCCACTTT; CDR3aa: CSANNRGVNSPLHF
j_gene: TRBJ2-7; abundance: -; d_gene: -; len: 13; v_gene: TRBV23-1; CDR3nt: TGCGCCAGCAGTCAACCTCTCGAATACGAGCAGTACTTC; CDR3aa: CASSQPLEYEQYF
j_gene: TRBJ2-3; abundance: few; d_gene: -; len: 17; v_gene: TRBV5-6; CDR3nt: TGTGCCAGCAGCTTGGTCGACAGGCGGTTCGGTTGGGATACGCAGTATTTT; CDR3aa: CASSLVDRRFGWDTQYF
j_gene: TRBJ2-7; abundance: -; d_gene: TRBD1; len: 14; v_gene: TRBV11-2; CDR3nt: TGTGCCAGCAGCGGACAGGGTAATCACTACGAGCAGTACTTC; CDR3aa: CASSGQGNHYEQYF
j_gene: TRBJ2-5; abundance: few; d_gene: -; len: 11; v_gene: TRBV3-1; CDR3nt: TGTGCCAGCAGCCAAAGCCAGACCCAGTACTTC; CDR3aa: CASSQSQTQYF
j_gene: TRBJ2-3; abundance: few; d_gene: -; len: 15; v_gene: TRBV28; CDR3nt: TGTGCCAGCAGTTTTCCCAGTTTTGGCACAGATACGCAGTATTTT; CDR3aa: CASSFPSFGTDTQYF
j_gene: TRBJ2-1; abundance: -; d_gene: TRBD1; len: 16; v_gene: TRBV7-2; CDR3nt: TGTGCCAGCAGCTTAGTTCCCGGGACAGGGCGGAATGAGCAGTTCTTC; CDR3aa: CASSLVPGTGRNEQFF
j_gene: TRBJ2-5; abundance: -; d_gene: TRBD1; len: 14; v_gene: TRBV10-2; CDR3nt: TGCGCCAGCAGTAAGACAGGGTTTCGTGAGACCCAGTACTTC; CDR3aa: CASSKTGFRETQYF
j_gene: TRBJ2-1; abundance: many; d_gene: TRBD1; len: 13; v_gene: TRBV28; CDR3nt: TGTGCCAGCAGGGACAGGGTGTACAATGAGCAGTTCTTC; CDR3aa: CASRDRVYNEQFF
j_gene: TRBJ1-2; abundance: few; d_gene: -; len: 16; v_gene: TRBV6-5; CDR3nt: TGTGCCAGCAGTTACTATCAGGGTCCCTTTAACTATGGCTACACCTTC; CDR3aa: CASSYYQGPFNYGYTF
j_gene: TRBJ2-1; abundance: -; d_gene: -; len: 18; v_gene: TRBV6-5; CDR3nt: TGTGCCAGCAGTTCCGGTGCACCTGGCGGGCGCAACCACAATGAGCAGTTCTTC; CDR3aa: CASSSGAPGGRNHNEQFF
j_gene: TRBJ2-3; abundance: -; d_gene: TRBD2; len: 17; v_gene: TRBV20-1; CDR3nt: TGCAGTGCCCATCTGAGACTAGCGGGAGGGAGCACAGATACGCAGTATTTT; CDR3aa: CSAHLRLAGGSTDTQYF
j_gene: TRBJ2-1; abundance: few; d_gene: TRBD2; len: 14; v_gene: TRBV19; CDR3nt: TGTGCCAGTAGTATAGAACGAGCGGGGAATGAGCAGTTCTTC; CDR3aa: CASSIERAGNEQFF
j_gene: TRBJ2-1; abundance: -; d_gene: -; len: 11; v_gene: TRBV28; CDR3nt: TGTGCCAGCAGCTCCTTTGGTGAGCAGTTCTTC; CDR3aa: CASSSFGEQFF
j_gene: TRBJ2-1; abundance: few; d_gene: TRBD2; len: 15; v_gene: TRBV27; CDR3nt: TGTGCCAGCAGTGACCCTAGCGGGAGGGTTTATGAGCAGTTCTTC; CDR3aa: CASSDPSGRVYEQFF
j_gene: TRBJ2-7; abundance: -; d_gene: -; len: 14; v_gene: TRBV5-1; CDR3nt: TGCGCCAGCAGCTTGGATTCTCCGTTCTACGAGCAGTACTTC; CDR3aa: CASSLDSPFYEQYF
j_gene: TRBJ2-1; abundance: few; d_gene: TRBD1; len: 14; v_gene: TRBV15; CDR3nt: TGTGCCACCAGCAGGGGACAGGGCAACAATGAGCAGTTCTTC; CDR3aa: CATSRGQGNNEQFF